What follows is one TCR beta chain and its context. This specimen comes from a study of blood T cell repertoires in COVID-19. Data came from immunoSEQ multiplex PCR; TCRdb stores just in-frame clones and leaves some out. This table holds about 260,000 clones, more than 70% found once. This CDR3 has 16 amino acids. V gave up 5 bases and J gave up 0 bases, with 16 bases separating them. Germline-derived CDR1 and CDR2 are SGHVS and FQNEAQ. This TCR was sampled from a woman aged 25 to 39 with COVID-19, enrolled during active disease. This chain links TRBV7-8 with TRBJ2-5; possible D gene TRBD2, 7 bases. Sequencing used peripheral blood. The CDR3 nucleotides are TGTGCCAGCAGCCAGGGAGGGGGAGCGTACCAAGAGACCCAGTACTTC. Its protein product is CASSQGGGAYQETQYF.